Listed below are T cell receptor beta chains from one sample, sequenced in a study of blood T cell repertoires in COVID-19. Profiled with immunoSEQ multiplex PCR; TCRdb holds only in-frame clones, not every one. The sample contains about 260,000 clones, almost 85% of which appear only once. The material sequenced was peripheral blood. These receptors all come from a woman older than 75 with acute or convalescent COVID-19. Both conserved end residues are part of each CDR3. The D gene is left open where the match is weak. Clone sizes are given selectively: once, few, many, or a class where the clone is expanded.

v_gene	j_gene	d_gene	abundance	CDR3nt	CDR3aa
TRBV2	TRBJ2-1	TRBD2	.	TGTGCTAATCAGCGCCAGCGGGAGGGCCGCAATGAGCAGTTCTTC	CANQRQREGRNEQFF
TRBV5-4	TRBJ2-1	.	once	TGTGCCAGCAGCTTGGTACAGGGCCTCTACAATGAGCAGTTCTTC	CASSLVQGLYNEQFF
TRBV5-1	TRBJ2-7	TRBD2	.	TGCGCCAGCAGCTTGAGGACTAGCGAAAACTACGAGCAGTACTTC	CASSLRTSENYEQYF
TRBV7-9	TRBJ2-5	TRBD1	.	TGTGCCAGCAGCTCGGCCGGGACAGGGGCTGTGGAAGAGACCCAGTACTTC	CASSSAGTGAVEETQYF
TRBV2	TRBJ2-2	TRBD2	.	TGTGCCAGCAGGGGAGAAGGACTAGCGCGGACCGGGGAGCTGTTTTTT	CASRGEGLARTGELFF
TRBV28	TRBJ2-7	.	.	TGTGCCAGCAGTTTAGGTGGGGGGTCCTACGAGCAGTACTTC	CASSLGGGSYEQYF
TRBV7-3	TRBJ1-3	TRBD1	once	TGTGCCAGCAGCTTACCCGGGACAGCTGGAAACACCATATATTTT	CASSLPGTAGNTIYF
TRBV28	TRBJ1-2	.	.	TGTGCCAGCAGGTACAACAGGGACCATGGCTACACCTTC	CASRYNRDHGYTF
TRBV24-1	TRBJ2-7	TRBD2	.	TGTGCCACCGCGACTAGCGGGAGTTCTAACGAGCAGTACTTC	CATATSGSSNEQYF
TRBV4-3	TRBJ2-1	.	.	TGCGCCAGCAGCCAACAGTTGGGCCCGAGCTCCTACAATGAGCAGTTCTTC	CASSQQLGPSSYNEQFF
TRBV6-5	TRBJ1-1	.	.	TGTGCCAGTAGACAGCCCCCTAGCGACACTGAAGCTTTCTTT	CASRQPPSDTEAFF
TRBV7-6	TRBJ2-5	.	.	TGTGCCAGCAGCCGCTCCGGACAGATTCCGGAGACCCAGTACTTC	CASSRSGQIPETQYF
TRBV7-9	TRBJ1-2	.	.	TGTGCCAGCAGCGAGGGCTATGGCTACACCTTC	CASSEGYGYTF
TRBV5-1	TRBJ1-1	.	once	TGCGCCAGCAGCTATACAGGGTCCGGGGAAGCTTTCTTT	CASSYTGSGEAFF
TRBV9	TRBJ2-2	.	.	TGTGCCAGCAGCCGGTTGGACACCGGGGAGCTGTTTTTT	CASSRLDTGELFF
TRBV7-9	TRBJ1-2	TRBD1	.	TGTGCCAGCAGCTTAGGTTCGGGACAGGGGGACGGCTACACCTTC	CASSLGSGQGDGYTF
TRBV18	TRBJ1-1	.	.	TGTGCCAGCTCTCAACAGGGAAACACTGAAGCTTTCTTT	CASSQQGNTEAFF
TRBV19	TRBJ2-3	TRBD1	.	TGTGCCAGTAAGGAGACAGGGATCACAGATACGCAGTATTTT	CASKETGITDTQYF
TRBV5-1	TRBJ1-3	TRBD1	.	TGCGCCAGCAGCGGGGGACAGGGGGCCACGGCTGGAAACACCATATATTTT	CASSGGQGATAGNTIYF
TRBV7-2	TRBJ2-3	TRBD2	.	TGTGCCAGCAGTCGCCCCCGGGGGGGCCGCGCAGATACGCAGTATTTT	CASSRPRGGRADTQYF
TRBV7-2	TRBJ1-1	.	.	TGTGCCAGCAGCTTAAGGTCACAGTACACTGAAGCTTTCTTT	CASSLRSQYTEAFF
TRBV11-2	TRBJ2-5	.	.	TGTGCCAGCAGCGTCGACTTCGGCGAGACCCAGTACTTC	CASSVDFGETQYF
TRBV12-3/TRBV12-4	TRBJ1-1	.	.	TGTGCCAGCAGTTTTCTAGCCGGAGGAGCTTTCTTT	CASSFLAGGAFF
TRBV7-2	TRBJ1-6	.	.	TGTGCCAGCAGCGTGGAGGTCGGCTCACCCCTCCACTTT	CASSVEVGSPLHF
TRBV4-1	TRBJ1-2	TRBD1	.	TGCGCCAGCAGCCACCAACAGGGGGCCAACTATGGCTACACCTTC	CASSHQQGANYGYTF
TRBV19	TRBJ2-3	.	.	TGTGCCAGTAGCCCGCCCGGAATAGCGGCAGATACGCAGTATTTT	CASSPPGIAADTQYF
TRBV18	TRBJ2-7	TRBD2	few	TGTGCCAGCTCACCAGAACTAGCGCACTCCTACGAGCAGTACTTC	CASSPELAHSYEQYF
TRBV11-1	TRBJ2-1	TRBD2	.	TGTGCCAGCAGCAAGACTAGCGGGGGGGACAATGAGCAGTTCTTC	CASSKTSGGDNEQFF
TRBV6-2/TRBV6-3	TRBJ1-6	.	.	TGTGCCAGCAGTTACTCCGGGGTAAGGAATTCACCCCTCCACTTT	CASSYSGVRNSPLHF